This T cell receptor beta chain stems from a study of T cell responses to AZD1222 COVID-19 vaccine. Whole-study results and caveats: Just 5 to 7 people given AZD1222 tested seropositive at baseline. Possibly, clonal diversity was underestimated; donors were largely white British and included more females.

The CDR3 totals 16 residues. CDR1 SGDLS and CDR2 YYNGEE come from the germline V gene. J gave up 7 bases and V 0 bases, and 7 bases lay outside the gene matches. Some clones are missing from TCRdb's copy, which holds only in-frame ones; the method was immunoSEQ multiplex PCR. The sample yields about 150,000 clones, 80% to 95% seen once. In regard to this clone: Its matching antigen is unknown.

The receptor was derived from an adult who received the AZD1222 COVID-19 vaccine. The material sequenced was peripheral blood, taken 28 days after the second AZD1222 dose. This sequence joins TRBV9 and TRBJ2-2; TRBD2 matches at 9 bases. The CDR3 region is CASSVDSGRVGGELFF. CDR3 bases: TGTGCCAGCAGCGTAGATAGCGGGAGAGTTGGCGGGGAGCTGTTTTTT.